This TCR beta chain derives from a study of blood T cell repertoires in COVID-19 (dated by TCRdb to 2019 to 2021). A note on the overall study: The collaborator samples originated in the United States, Italy and Spain and spanned the acute and convalescent phases of COVID-19. Subjects who had been exposed to COVID-19, were actively infected with it, or had recovered from it provided the deeply sampled blood TCRbeta repertoires that made up the dataset. Where HLA class I and class II types were available, the types were taken from metadata supplied by the sample provider, not from assay-based typing. The repertoires were made available in a free public database intended to serve as a resource for research on the immune response to SARS-CoV-2. The sample metadata nearly always contained a de-identified subject ID, COVID-19 status, age in years and sex. The samples were drawn from two sources: the first 160 participants of the ongoing ImmuneRACE study, and over 1,000 subjects contributed by 6 global collaborators. The prospective study material was composed of cDNA or gDNA derived from T cells, B-cell-depleted T cells, or PBMCs. Overall study outcomes, separate from this receptor: The amount of clinical and demographic metadata varied by source and participant and was provided uncurated.

From the cysteine through the phenylalanine, the CDR3 covers 15 amino acids. Of the read, only the CDR3 DNA is kept; its 45 bases are in frame from base 1. Trimming takes 5 bases from V and 7 bases from J, and the germline ends sit 18 bases apart. The germline V gene (reference sequence) supplies CDR1 MNHNY and CDR2 SVGAGI. Notes on this clone: Its antigen target is currently unknown. Per-base qualities were not stored, and no clone one base away is much larger.

One collaborating source in Seattle enrolled patients while the patients were actively infected and followed the patients over time throughout the course of disease. Collaborating institutions collected whole blood in K2EDTA tubes following their own protocols. Collaborator samples were shipped for TCRbeta analysis as frozen whole blood, isolated PBMCs, or DNA extracted from either sample type. TCRbeta CDR3 regions were amplified from genomic DNA by means of the immunoSEQ Assay, a bias-controlled multiplex PCR. From the authors' description of their analysis: Within the assay, amplification of reference gene primers was used to estimate how many nucleated cells each sample contained. Sequence reads were collapsed and filtered to measure the absolute abundance of every unique TCRbeta CDR3 rearrangement. For each sample, productive Simpson clonality was calculated as the square root of Simpson's diversity index over productive rearrangements. In its TCRdb copy, this immuneACCESS table keeps in-frame sequences only and misses some clones. Where compared with another copy, unresolved V genes explain less than half of these, and the others have no known cause. That table furnishes V, J and clone size, whereas the DNA furnished D and trimming. The sample records more than 300,000 clones, roughly 90% of which are singletons. The top ten clones comprise over 1.5% of the sample.

The sequence derives from a woman in her thirties with COVID-19, enrolled during active disease. The sample was peripheral blood. The chain employs TRBV6-6 and TRBJ2-4, with a weak D call of TRBD2 (6 bases match). The CDR3 region: CASSQSFRGRNIQYF. The DNA sequence is given as TGTGCCAGCAGTCAAAGTTTCCGGGGGAGGAACATTCAGTACTTC.